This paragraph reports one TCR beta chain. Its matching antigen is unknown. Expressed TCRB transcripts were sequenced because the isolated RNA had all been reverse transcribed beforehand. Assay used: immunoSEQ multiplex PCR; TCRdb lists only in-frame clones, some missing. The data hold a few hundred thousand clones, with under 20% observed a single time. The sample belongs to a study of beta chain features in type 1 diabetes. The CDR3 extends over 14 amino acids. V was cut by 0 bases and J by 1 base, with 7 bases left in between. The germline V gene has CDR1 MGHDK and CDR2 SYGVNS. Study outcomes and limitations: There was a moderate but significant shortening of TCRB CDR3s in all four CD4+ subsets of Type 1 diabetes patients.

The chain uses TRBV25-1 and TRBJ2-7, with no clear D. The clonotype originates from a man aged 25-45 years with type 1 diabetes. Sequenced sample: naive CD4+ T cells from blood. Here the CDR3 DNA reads TGTGCCAGCAGTGAATATGGCAGGTCCTACGAGCAGTACTTC. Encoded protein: CASSEYGRSYEQYF.